This T cell receptor beta chain was captured in a study of monozygotic twins with inflammatory bowel disease. TCRdb re-called the 5' RACE reads; every CDR3 protein appears as one record, without DNA. Here the sample table reports fewer than 350,000 distinct CDR3 sequences. A 2.5 ml blood sample was drawn per donor. CDR3 length: 14 residues. Germline CDR1 is DFQATT and CDR2 is SNEGSKA (reference sequence). Source material: blood. This receptor was obtained from a human donor with ulcerative colitis or Crohn's disease, or a healthy co-twin of an affected twin (not recorded which). The rearrangement links TRBV20-1 to TRBJ2-5. The chain's CDR3 is CSARDEGYQETQYF.